The next 30 T cell receptor beta chains were all read from a single sample in a study of lymphopenia after photon versus proton radiotherapy. Profiled with immunoSEQ multiplex PCR; TCRdb holds only in-frame clones, not every one. This table has more than 45,000 clones, 92% appearing once. This specimen consisted of peripheral blood, obtained from a patient treated with photon-based radiotherapy. The receptors derive from a woman between 35 and 50 years old with cholangiocarcinoma.

The V gene is TRBV9, the J gene TRBJ1-1; D gene uncertain. Looked up from germline, CDR1 is SGDLS and CDR2 is YYNGEE. The V gene lost 2 bases and the J gene lost 0 bases, with 8 bases spanning the gap. The CDR3 has 14 amino acids. In DNA form, the CDR3 reads TGTGCCAGCAGCGTCGGGGTAATGAACACTGAAGCTTTCTTT. Its protein is CASSVGVMNTEAFF.

The chain carries TRBV19 and TRBJ1-5; D possibly corresponds to TRBD1 (5 bases). V was pared by 6 bases and J by 4 bases, with 13 bases between. The CDR3 contains 14 residues. Per germline, CDR1 LNHDA and CDR2 SQIVND (reference sequence). CDR3 DNA sequence: TGTGCCAGTAGGTCGGGGGTTGTTAATCAGCCCCAGCATTTT. Its protein product is CASRSGVVNQPQHF.

This chain connects TRBV30 to TRBJ2-7; D may match TRBD1 or TRBD2 (6 bases each). The CDR3 loop spans 13 amino acids. Germline V gene sequence: CDR1 GTSNPN, CDR2 SVGIG (reference sequence). V lost 0 bases and J 7 bases, leaving 13 bases between the germline ends. For the CDR3, the DNA is TGTGCCTGGAGTGTACTCGTAGGGGGGGAGCAGTACTTC. Residues: CAWSVLVGGEQYF.

This clone has only a few counts. The chain recombines TRBV19 with TRBJ1-5; D possibly corresponds to TRBD1 (6 bases). The CDR3 length is 14 residues. CDR1 and CDR2 from the germline V gene are LNHDA and SQIVND (reference sequence). V shed 3 bases and J shed 6 bases, with 12 bases lying between them. CDR3 in DNA: TGTGCCAGTAGTATTTCAGGGGTCACTCAGCCCCAGCATTTT. Translating gives CASSISGVTQPQHF.

This clone was seen only once. The chain links TRBV6-4 to TRBJ2-1; 7 nucleotides line up with TRBD2. J was trimmed by 3 bases and V by 11 bases; bases with no gene match: 7. CDR1 is MRHNA and CDR2 is SNTAGT in the germline V gene. This CDR3 has 13 residues. The CDR3 region is CASRGEGYNEQFF. CDR3 DNA: TGTGCCTCGCGAGGGGAGGGCTACAATGAGCAGTTCTTC.

The chain is built from TRBV6-1 and TRBJ1-5; D gene unclear. The V gene lost 2 bases and the J gene lost 0 bases, with 8 bases spanning the gap. This CDR3 region has 15 residues. Germline values: CDR1 MNHNS, CDR2 SASEGT. The CDR3 nucleotides read TGTGCCAGCAGTGAACAGGTGTATAGCAATCAGCCCCAGCATTTT. Translating it yields CASSEQVYSNQPQHF.

This clone appeared a single time. V gene TRBV5-1 combines with J gene TRBJ2-7, with D maybe TRBD2 (5 bases). This CDR3 comprises 14 residues. The germline gives CDR1 SGHRS, CDR2 YFSETQ. V was cut by 4 bases and J by 2 bases, with 13 bases left in between. CDR3 coding DNA: TGCGCCAGCAGCCTCGGAGGAACAGCCTACGAGCAGTACTTC. Residues: CASSLGGTAYEQYF.

The chain couples TRBV5-1 to TRBJ1-1; tentatively, D is TRBD1 (6 bases). Germline CDR1 is SGHRS and CDR2 is YFSETQ. V shed 4 bases and J shed 5 bases, with 15 bases lying between them. This CDR3 has 14 amino acids. The CDR3: CASSGTGRGTEAFF. The DNA of the CDR3 is TGCGCCAGCAGCGGAACAGGGAGGGGAACTGAAGCTTTCTTT.

The V gene is TRBV28, the J gene TRBJ1-1; D might be TRBD1 (6 bases). This CDR3 contains 15 residues. Trimming removed 1 base at V and 2 bases at J, with 11 bases between. Germline CDR1 MDHEN, CDR2 SYDVKM. The CDR3 loop is CASSLFGGPNTEAFF. CDR3 DNA: TGTGCCAGCAGTTTATTCGGGGGGCCCAACACTGAAGCTTTCTTT.

The chain employs TRBV6-5 and TRBJ2-1; D not certain. Trimming took off 0 bases at V and 4 bases at J, with 7 bases between the two ends. From germline, CDR1 is MNHEY and CDR2 SVGAGI. The CDR3 covers 14 residues. CDR3 in amino acids: CASSYSNGYNEQFF. The DNA of the CDR3 is TGTGCCAGCAGTTACTCGAACGGTTACAATGAGCAGTTCTTC.

This clone was found once. The chain couples TRBV2 to TRBJ1-6, with D tentatively TRBD1 (6 bases). The CDR3 loop spans 13 amino acids. The V end was cut by 7 bases, the J end by 7 bases, with 11 bases between. CDR1 is SNHLY and CDR2 is FYNNEI in the germline V gene. CDR3 in DNA: TGTGCCAGCATTAGACAGGACAATTCACCCCTCCACTTT. Translated: CASIRQDNSPLHF.

The chain recombines TRBV29-1 with TRBJ1-3; 7 bases are a match to TRBD1. Trimming at V came to 4 bases and at J to 0 bases, leaving 0 bases not matched to a gene. Germline CDR1 and CDR2: SQVTM and ANQGSEA. This CDR3 region has 13 residues. The CDR3 nucleotides read TGCAGCGTTGGGGACAGCTCTGGAAACACCATATATTTT. Its protein product is CSVGDSSGNTIYF.

This rearrangement joins TRBV30 to TRBJ1-5; no clear D. Trimming removed 3 bases at V and 5 bases at J, with 11 bases between. The CDR3 consists of 13 residues. The germline CDR1 and CDR2 sequences are GTSNPN and SVGIG (reference sequence). In nucleotides, the CDR3 is TGTGCCTGGAGCGAGGACGGAGATCAGCCCCAGCATTTT. This codes for CAWSEDGDQPQHF.

The chain recombines TRBV7-2 with TRBJ2-3, with D possibly being TRBD1 (6 bases). The CDR3 length is 19 residues. Trimming removed 5 bases at V and 1 base at J, with 25 bases between. Germline CDR1 and CDR2: SGHTA and FQGNSA. The CDR3 bases are TGTGCCAGCAGCACCATCAGGGGAGCTGGGTCTTATCGCACAGATACGCAGTATTTT. This gives the protein CASSTIRGAGSYRTDTQYF.

The gene calls are TRBV7-2 and TRBJ1-2; D is ambiguous. The V gene's germline CDR1 is SGHTA and CDR2 FQGNSA. This CDR3 is 15 amino acids long. Trimming stripped 1 base from V and 6 bases from J, with 15 bases between. The CDR3: CASSLVVSNSHGYTF. The CDR3 nucleotides read TGTGCCAGCAGCTTAGTTGTCAGTAATTCGCATGGCTACACCTTC.

This clone was detected once. V is TRBV10-2 and J is TRBJ1-3; D is uncertain. The CDR3 has 17 residues. V gave up 3 bases and J gave up 2 bases, with 17 bases separating them. Germline CDR1 is WSHSY and CDR2 is SAAADI. The CDR3 DNA is TGCGCCAGCAGTGATTTCGGCACCCCAAGCCCTGGAAACACCATATATTTT. Translating gives CASSDFGTPSPGNTIYF.

A few counts support this clone. The chain uses TRBV18 and TRBJ1-5, with D possibly being TRBD1 (6 bases). Germline loops: CDR1 KGHSH, CDR2 LQKENI. CDR3 length: 15 residues. Trimming took 2 bases from V and 7 from J, leaving 15 bases between them. The CDR3 is CASSPSGGGMQPQHF. DNA for the CDR3: TGTGCCAGCTCACCATCGGGCGGGGGCATGCAGCCCCAGCATTTT.

This chain joins TRBV28 and TRBJ2-5; D perhaps matches TRBD1 (5 bases). Trimming removed 3 bases at V and 5 bases at J, with 10 bases between. The CDR3 contains 13 residues. Germline lookup yields CDR1 MDHEN and CDR2 SYDVKM. The CDR3 nucleotides are TGTGCCAGCAGTTTCTTGGCAGGGGAGACCCAGTACTTC. Translation: CASSFLAGETQYF.

The chain joins TRBV5-6 to TRBJ1-4; D perhaps matches TRBD1 (5 bases). The CDR3 is 15 amino acids. The ends were cut back, 0 bases at V and 8 bases at J, with 14 bases in the middle. The germline V gene has CDR1 SGHDT and CDR2 YYEEEE. The DNA of the CDR3 is TGTGCCAGCAGCTTGGTCGGCAGGGTAGGCGAAAAACTGTTTTTT. As protein: CASSLVGRVGEKLFF.

The chain combines TRBV29-1 with TRBJ2-1; 7 nucleotides agree with TRBD2. The CDR3 extends over 23 amino acids. J was trimmed by 6 bases and V by 6 bases; bases with no gene match: 38. Germline V lookup: CDR1 SQVTM, CDR2 ANQGSEA. CDR3 sequence (DNA): TGCAGCGTCTGGGGTGCCAGGAAAGGTGGTCAGCGGGACTCCTTCTTTCGGGCCAATGAGCAGTTCTTC. This gives the protein CSVWGARKGGQRDSFFRANEQFF.

V and J are TRBV25-1 and TRBJ2-5, with D possibly TRBD1 on 5 matching bases. V shed 0 bases and J shed 7 bases, with 12 bases lying between them. Germline CDR1 is MGHDK and CDR2 is SYGVNS. The CDR3 length is 14 residues. The CDR3 loop reads CASSEYRASGTQYF. CDR3 sequence (DNA): TGTGCCAGCAGTGAATACAGGGCCTCTGGGACCCAGTACTTC.

The chain carries TRBV7-9 and TRBJ2-1; tentatively, D is TRBD2 (6 bases). The V gene's germline CDR1 is SEHNR and CDR2 FQNEAQ (reference sequence). V lost 1 base and J lost 0, with 7 bases in between. This CDR3 has 15 amino acids. The CDR3 DNA reads TGTGCCAGCAGCTTAGACGGGGGCTCCTACAATGAGCAGTTCTTC. Protein product: CASSLDGGSYNEQFF.

V gene TRBV4-3 combines with J gene TRBJ1-2; D is undetermined. Germline V CDR1 and CDR2: LGHNA, YSLEER. V gave up 0 bases and J gave up 8 bases, with 16 bases separating them. The CDR3 runs to 15 residues. The CDR3 DNA is TGCGCCAGCAGCCAAGATCCAGAAGGTATTAGCGGCTACACCTTC. This sequence encodes CASSQDPEGISGYTF.

The chain links TRBV23-1 to TRBJ1-6, with 7 positions matching TRBD1. TRBV23-1 is placed among ORFs of uncertain function. This CDR3 contains 15 residues. V lost 2 bases to trimming and J lost 8 bases; unmatched junction nucleotides: 6. The CDR3 region is CASSQRDRSDSPLHF. CDR3 nucleotides: TGCGCCAGCAGTCAAAGGGACAGAAGCGATTCACCCCTCCACTTT.

This clone was found once. This chain uses TRBV5-4 with TRBJ2-3; tentatively, D is TRBD1 (6 bases). CDR1 SGHNT and CDR2 YYREEE come from the germline V gene (reference sequence). V lost 3 bases to trimming and J lost 3 bases, with 20 bases between them. This CDR3 has 17 amino acids. The CDR3 loop is CASSYLSGQPSTDTQYF. The DNA of the CDR3 is TGTGCCAGCAGCTACCTGTCGGGACAACCATCAACAGATACGCAGTATTTT.

The rearrangement links TRBV11-2 to TRBJ1-6, with D perhaps matching TRBD1 (5 bases). Germline assignment: CDR1 SGHAT and CDR2 FQNNGV. The V end was cut by 3 bases, the J end by 10 bases, with 16 bases between. This CDR3 has 15 amino acids. In nucleotides, the CDR3 is TGTGCCAGCAGCTTGAACAGAGTGGGGACCTCACCCCTCCACTTT. Translated: CASSLNRVGTSPLHF. Together with reference TRBV11-2 and TRBJ1-6, the CDR3 gives the full variable domain: EAGVAQSPRYKIIEKRQSVAFWCNPISGHATLYWYQQILGQGPKLLIQFQNNGVVDDSQLPKDRFSAERLKGVDSTLKIQPAKLEDSAVYLCASSLNRVGTSPLHFGNGTRLTVT.

The chain has TRBV6-6 and TRBJ2-3; D is undetermined. Germline loops: CDR1 MNHNY, CDR2 SVGAGI (reference sequence). The CDR3 has 15 residues. V shed 0 bases and J shed 4 bases, with 11 bases lying between them. The CDR3 reads CASSYSTLSADTQYF. The CDR3 DNA reads TGTGCCAGCAGTTACTCGACCCTATCCGCAGATACGCAGTATTTT.

The chain has TRBV7-3 and TRBJ1-6, with D unresolved. Germline V gene data show CDR1 as SGHTA and CDR2 as FQGTGA. The V and J ends lost 4 bases and 12 bases respectively, with 10 bases between them. This CDR3 contains 12 residues. The CDR3 coding sequence is TGTGCCAGCAGCTCCGCGCGCGGACCCCTCCACTTT. Its protein product is CASSSARGPLHF.

The chain carries TRBV5-6 and TRBJ2-6; TRBD1 agrees at 7 bases. Germline loops: CDR1 SGHDT, CDR2 YYEEEE. The trim removed 10 bases at V and 0 bases at J, leaving 16 bases unmatched. The CDR3 length is 18 residues. The CDR3 spells CAVRSTGDRSSGANVLTF. The CDR3 DNA reads as TGTGCCGTTAGGTCCACAGGGGATAGGAGCTCTGGGGCCAACGTCCTGACTTTC.

The chain carries TRBV10-3 and TRBJ2-1; maybe TRBD1 (6 bases). Germline V gene sequence: CDR1 ENHRY, CDR2 SYGVKD. V lost 6 bases and J lost 4, with 16 bases in between. The CDR3 length is 15 residues. CDR3 protein: CAISPGHTLYNEQFF. Written as DNA, the CDR3 is TGTGCCATCAGCCCGGGACACACCCTTTACAATGAGCAGTTCTTC.